The 14 T cell receptor beta chains given below trace back to one sample, sequenced in a study of shared clonotypes between healthy human individuals. Sequenced by immunoSEQ multiplex PCR; TCRdb stores in-frame clones only, minus some. Of about 2 million clones listed, 95% are singletons. Sequenced input: naive CD4+ T cells sorted from blood. Indicated subset: CD45RA+ positively selected. Receptors were obtained from a man between 18 and 35 years old in good health.

The chain couples TRBV21-1 to TRBJ1-5; the table's D call, TRBD1, has no DNA check behind it. TRBV21-1 is given as a pseudogene. This CDR3 is built from 16 residues. The CDR3 sequence: CASSLLGAGVEQPQHF. CDR3 bases: TGTGCCAGCAGCCTCCTGGGGGCAGGGGTAGAACAGCCCCAGCATTTT.

The V gene is TRBV2, the J gene TRBJ1-6; D not resolved. Trimming shortened V by 11 bases and J by 12 bases, and 20 bases separated the two germline ends. Germline CDR1 SNHLY, CDR2 FYNNEI. The CDR3 runs 13 residues. CDR3 sequence reads: CAGLRTPREPLHF. CDR3 nucleotide sequence: TGTGCCGGACTTCGGACTCCTAGGGAACCCCTCCACTTT.

The V and J genes are TRBV5-4 and TRBJ2-2; 8 positions match TRBD1. With V trimmed by 0 bases and J by 0 bases, 10 bases remained unmatched. In germline, CDR1 is SGHNT, CDR2 YYREEE (reference sequence). The CDR3 consists of 19 residues. CDR3 nucleotide sequence: TGTGCCAGCAGCTTGGCCTGGGGACAGGTAACTCCGAACACCGGGGAGCTGTTTTTT. It codes for CASSLAWGQVTPNTGELFF.

V is TRBV7-2 and J is TRBJ1-2, with D unresolved. The germline CDR1 and CDR2 sequences are SGHTA and FQGNSA. Trimming removed 5 bases from V and 8 bases from J, with 15 bases in between. This CDR3 contains 13 residues. The CDR3 DNA follows: TGTGCCAGCAGCGTCACCGACTACTTCGGCTACACCTTC. Translated: CASSVTDYFGYTF.

V usage is TRBV28 and J usage is TRBJ1-2; no definite D call. With 6 bases removed from V and 3 bases from J, the gap between germline ends came to 14 bases. The CDR3 is 14 amino acids. Germline V lookup: CDR1 MDHEN, CDR2 SYDVKM. The DNA of the CDR3 is TGTGCCAGCAGCCGCTCTTACCTGTACTATGGCTACACCTTC. Protein product: CASSRSYLYYGYTF.

This chain's CDR3 is CAWSSPGRGWNTEAFF. In DNA, the CDR3 is TGTGCCTGGAGCTCGCCAGGCAGGGGATGGAACACTGAAGCTTTCTTT. This chain connects TRBV30 to TRBJ1-1; D possibly corresponds to TRBD1 (6 bases). Germline V gene data show CDR1 as GTSNPN and CDR2 as SVGIG (reference sequence). V was shortened by 3 bases and J by 1 base, with 18 bases between the two germline ends. The CDR3 has 16 residues.

This chain connects TRBV5-1 to TRBJ1-2; no reliable D call. V lost 2 bases, J lost 4 bases, and 15 bases lay in between. The germline CDR1 and CDR2 sequences are SGHRS and YFSETQ. The CDR3 extends over 15 amino acids. The CDR3 DNA reads TGCGCCAGCAGCTTATCGGAGGGAGGAGGCTATGGCTACACCTTC. Its protein product is CASSLSEGGGYGYTF.

The gene calls are TRBV30 and TRBJ1-1; D gene unclear. V shed 1 base and J shed 11 bases, with 20 bases lying between them. This CDR3 is built from 14 residues. Looked up from germline, CDR1 is GTSNPN and CDR2 is SVGIG (reference sequence). CDR3 DNA sequence: TGTGCCTGGAGTGGGGGTTTTTATGTATCTGGGGCTTTCTTT. Amino acids: CAWSGGFYVSGAFF.

Of note for this clone: The same CDR3 is also encoded by other DNA sequences in this sample. This rearrangement joins TRBV9 to TRBJ2-5; 7 bases fit TRBD2. CDR3 length equals 16 residues. CDR1 and CDR2 from the germline V gene are SGDLS and YYNGEE. The V and J ends lost 0 bases and 3 bases, in that order; junction bases with no gene match: 8. The CDR3 protein is CASSVGLRESEETQYF. Written as DNA, the CDR3 is TGTGCCAGCAGCGTAGGTTTGCGGGAGAGCGAAGAGACCCAGTACTTC.

This rearrangement joins TRBV5-1 to TRBJ2-7; D ambiguous. CDR3 length equals 16 residues. V lost 4 bases and J lost 6, with 23 bases in between. Germline CDR1 and CDR2: SGHRS and YFSETQ. The CDR3 DNA reads TGCGCCAGCAGCCCCGCCGAGCTATTACGATTCACCGAGCAGTACTTC. Its translation: CASSPAELLRFTEQYF.

In its sample, this clone was seen once. The chain uses TRBV2 and TRBJ1-6, with a possible D match to TRBD1 (5 bases). CDR3 length: 15 residues. The germline gives CDR1 SNHLY, CDR2 FYNNEI. V was cut by 5 bases and J by 10 bases, with 18 bases left in between. CDR3 sequence reads: CASSSNSAGISPLHF. The CDR3 nucleotides read TGTGCCAGCAGTTCGAACTCCGCAGGGATATCACCCCTCCACTTT.

The chain links TRBV6-5 to TRBJ2-2; tentative D call: TRBD1 (6 bases). Germline CDR1 MNHEY, CDR2 SVGAGI. V lost 6 bases, J lost 0 bases, and 11 bases lay in between. The CDR3 consists of 15 residues. The CDR3 region is CASSPGHTNTGELFF. The CDR3 bases are TGTGCCAGCAGCCCGGGACATACGAACACCGGGGAGCTGTTTTTT.

The gene calls are TRBV6-6 and TRBJ2-2; D is unresolved. CDR1 is MNHNY, CDR2 SVGAGI, per germline (reference sequence). The CDR3 is 14 amino acids. Trimming stripped 2 bases from V and 8 bases from J, with 12 bases between. The DNA for the CDR3 is TGTGCCAGCAGTTACGCTCTCGATATAGGGGAGCTGTTTTTT. Residues: CASSYALDIGELFF.

This chain joins TRBV19 and TRBJ1-2; possible D gene TRBD1, 5 bases. This CDR3 spans 13 amino acids. Per the germline V gene, CDR1 is LNHDA and CDR2 is SQIVND (reference sequence). V lost 6 bases and J lost 5, with 13 bases in between. The CDR3 protein is CASRIRASYGYTF. The CDR3 DNA is TGTGCCAGTAGGATCAGGGCGTCTTATGGCTACACCTTC.